This is a list of T cell receptor beta chains from one sample in a study of cytomegalovirus exposure and HLA in healthy donors. This table comes from immunoSEQ multiplex PCR, and its TCRdb copy is limited to in-frame clones, with some not included. This table has just over 150,000 clones, roughly 80% appearing once. Material: PBMCs. The receptor source for this set is a man between 18 and 35 years old in good health and CMV-seronegative. Both conserved end residues are part of each CDR3. D genes are given only for firm matches. Clone size is not always given. Where it is, it says once, few, many or a class for expanded clones.

V	length	J	size	D	CDR3	DNA
TRBV20-1	11	TRBJ1-4	NA	NA	CSARDLEKLFF	TGCAGTGCTAGAGATCTAGAAAAACTGTTTTTT
TRBV27	13	TRBJ2-5	NA	NA	CASSRRRAETQYF	TGTGCCAGCAGCCGTAGGAGGGCAGAGACCCAGTACTTC
TRBV5-4	15	TRBJ2-5	NA	TRBD1	CASSPGTDNVETQYF	TGTGCCAGCAGTCCCGGGACAGATAATGTGGAGACCCAGTACTTC
TRBV10-3	16	TRBJ2-7	NA	NA	CAITPRGAGAFYEQYF	TGTGCCATCACCCCCAGAGGCGCGGGGGCCTTCTACGAGCAGTACTTC
TRBV4-1	18	TRBJ2-1	few	TRBD2	CASSQGPLRLAGNNEQFF	TGCGCCAGCAGCCAAGGGCCTCTCCGCCTAGCGGGGAACAATGAGCAGTTCTTC
TRBV9	16	TRBJ1-1	NA	TRBD1	CASSPHRGLRATEAFF	TGTGCCAGCAGCCCCCACAGGGGGCTCAGGGCCACTGAAGCTTTCTTT
TRBV7-2	14	TRBJ2-7	few	NA	CASIPGWDSGEQYF	TGTGCCAGCATCCCCGGCTGGGACTCCGGCGAGCAGTACTTC
TRBV7-9	14	TRBJ1-4	NA	NA	CASSLETTNEKLFF	TGTGCCAGCAGCCTGGAGACAACTAATGAAAAACTGTTTTTT
TRBV28	16	TRBJ2-1	NA	TRBD2	CASSLRGTSGHREQFF	TGTGCCAGCAGTTTACGGGGGACTAGTGGTCACCGAGAGCAGTTCTTC
TRBV28	16	TRBJ2-2	NA	NA	CASSLSGQGKAGELFF	TGTGCCAGCAGTTTATCTGGGCAGGGGAAGGCCGGGGAGCTGTTTTTT
TRBV7-9	15	TRBJ2-3	NA	TRBD2	CASSLGGLEADTQYF	TGTGCCAGCAGCTTAGGGGGACTAGAGGCAGATACGCAGTATTTT
TRBV6-1	15	TRBJ1-2	NA	NA	CASSEAYRVNYGYTF	TGTGCCAGCAGTGAAGCTTACAGGGTTAACTATGGCTACACCTTC
TRBV2	17	TRBJ2-4	NA	TRBD1	CASGGQGILLAKNIQYF	TGTGCCAGCGGGGGACAGGGAATATTACTAGCCAAAAACATTCAGTACTTC
TRBV28	15	TRBJ1-1	once	NA	CASSPGGGIDTEAFF	TGTGCCAGCAGTCCGGGAGGGGGGATTGACACTGAAGCTTTCTTT
TRBV5-1	15	TRBJ2-5	once	NA	CASSGTGLSGETQYF	TGCGCCAGCAGCGGAACGGGACTTTCTGGAGAGACCCAGTACTTC
TRBV27	14	TRBJ2-1	NA	TRBD1	CASSLSPTGGKQFF	TGTGCCAGCAGTTTATCCCCTACAGGGGGCAAGCAGTTCTTC
TRBV28	17	TRBJ2-3	NA	NA	CASSHNVKADYTDTQYF	TGTGCCAGCAGCCACAACGTAAAGGCCGACTACACAGATACGCAGTATTTT
TRBV6-1	12	TRBJ2-7	NA	NA	CAALGVDYEQYF	TGTGCCGCCCTCGGGGTAGACTACGAGCAGTACTTC
TRBV6-1	15	TRBJ2-7	NA	NA	CASSEEGRGWDEQYF	TGTGCCAGCAGTGAAGAGGGCAGGGGTTGGGACGAGCAGTACTTC
TRBV11-2	14	TRBJ1-1	NA	NA	CASSFPTFPTEAFF	TGTGCCAGCAGTTTCCCGACATTTCCCACTGAAGCTTTCTTT
TRBV6-6	14	TRBJ2-7	NA	NA	CASKDLGKTYEQYF	TGTGCCAGCAAGGACCTCGGGAAAACCTACGAGCAGTACTTC
TRBV14	12	TRBJ2-5	few	NA	CASSQMRETQYF	TGTGCCAGCAGCCAAATGAGGGAGACCCAGTACTTC
TRBV27	13	TRBJ1-5	NA	NA	CASSSVQSQPQHF	TGTGCCAGCAGCTCCGTACAGAGTCAGCCCCAGCATTTT